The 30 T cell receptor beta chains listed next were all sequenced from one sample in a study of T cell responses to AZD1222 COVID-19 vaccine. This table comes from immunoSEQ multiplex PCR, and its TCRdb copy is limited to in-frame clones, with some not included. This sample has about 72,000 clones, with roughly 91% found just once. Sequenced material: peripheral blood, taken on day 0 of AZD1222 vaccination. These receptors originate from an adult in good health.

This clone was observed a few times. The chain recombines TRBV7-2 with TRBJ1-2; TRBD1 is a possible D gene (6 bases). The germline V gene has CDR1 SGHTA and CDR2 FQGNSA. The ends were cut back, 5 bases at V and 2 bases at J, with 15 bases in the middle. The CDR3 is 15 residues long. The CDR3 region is CASSQQGSPNYGYTF. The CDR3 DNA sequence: TGTGCCAGCAGCCAACAGGGTTCCCCAAACTATGGCTACACCTTC.

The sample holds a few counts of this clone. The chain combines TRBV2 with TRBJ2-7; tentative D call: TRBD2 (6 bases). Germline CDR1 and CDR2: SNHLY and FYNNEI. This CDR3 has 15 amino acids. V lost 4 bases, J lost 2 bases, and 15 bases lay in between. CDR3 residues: CASSVGGALPYEQYF. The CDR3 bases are TGTGCCAGCAGTGTGGGGGGTGCCCTCCCCTACGAGCAGTACTTC.

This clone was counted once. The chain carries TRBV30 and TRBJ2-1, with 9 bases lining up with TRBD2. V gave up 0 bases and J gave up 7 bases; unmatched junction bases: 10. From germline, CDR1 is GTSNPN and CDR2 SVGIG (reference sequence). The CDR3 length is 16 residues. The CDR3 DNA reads TGTGCCTGGAGTGTAGGAGTTGGCGGGGGGGCGAATGAGCAGTTCTTC. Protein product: CAWSVGVGGGANEQFF. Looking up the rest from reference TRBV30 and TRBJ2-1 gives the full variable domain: SQTIHQWPATLVQPVGSPLSLECTVEGTSNPNLYWYRQAAGRGLQLLFYSVGIGQISSEVPQNLSASRPQDRQFILSSKKLLLSDSGFYLCAWSVGVGGGANEQFFGPGTRLTVL.

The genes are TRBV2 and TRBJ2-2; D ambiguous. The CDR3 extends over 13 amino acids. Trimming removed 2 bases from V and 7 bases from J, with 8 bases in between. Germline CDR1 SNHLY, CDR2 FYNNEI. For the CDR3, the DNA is TGTGCCAGCAGTGAATGGCTCCACGGGGAGCTGTTTTTT. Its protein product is CASSEWLHGELFF.

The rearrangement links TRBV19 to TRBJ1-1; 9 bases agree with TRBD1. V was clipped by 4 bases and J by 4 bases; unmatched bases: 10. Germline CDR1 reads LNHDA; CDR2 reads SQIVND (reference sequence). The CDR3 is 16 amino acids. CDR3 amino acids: CASSSAHGQGTTEAFF. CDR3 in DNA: TGTGCCAGTAGTAGCGCCCACGGACAGGGGACCACTGAAGCTTTCTTT.

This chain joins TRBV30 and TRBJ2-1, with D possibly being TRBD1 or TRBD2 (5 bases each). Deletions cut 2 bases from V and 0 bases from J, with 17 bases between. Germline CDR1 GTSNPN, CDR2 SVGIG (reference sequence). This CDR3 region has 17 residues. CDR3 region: CAWSPGVGTSSYNEQFF. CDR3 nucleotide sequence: TGTGCCTGGAGTCCTGGGGTAGGGACGAGCTCCTACAATGAGCAGTTCTTC.

CDR3 coding DNA: TGTGCCAGCAGCAAAGGGGAAGGGGGAGGGAAAGAGACCCAGTACTTC. Protein sequence: CASSKGEGGGKETQYF. V and J are TRBV21-1 and TRBJ2-5; TRBD2, the D gene given by the table, was not confirmed from the DNA. TRBV21-1 is labeled a pseudogene. This CDR3 spans 16 amino acids.

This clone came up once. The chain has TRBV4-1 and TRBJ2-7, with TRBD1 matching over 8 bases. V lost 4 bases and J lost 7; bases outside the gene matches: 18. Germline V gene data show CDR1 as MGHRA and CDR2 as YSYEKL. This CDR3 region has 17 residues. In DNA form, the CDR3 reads TGCGCCAGCAGCCTAGGACAGGGCGTAGGCAGGGGGCGGGAGCAGTACTTC. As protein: CASSLGQGVGRGREQYF.

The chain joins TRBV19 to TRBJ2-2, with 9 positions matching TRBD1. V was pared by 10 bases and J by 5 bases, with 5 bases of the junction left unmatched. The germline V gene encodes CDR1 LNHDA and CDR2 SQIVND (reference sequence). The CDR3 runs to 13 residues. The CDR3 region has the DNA TGTGCCACCAGGACAGGGGCTACCGGGGAGCTGTTTTTT. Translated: CATRTGATGELFF.

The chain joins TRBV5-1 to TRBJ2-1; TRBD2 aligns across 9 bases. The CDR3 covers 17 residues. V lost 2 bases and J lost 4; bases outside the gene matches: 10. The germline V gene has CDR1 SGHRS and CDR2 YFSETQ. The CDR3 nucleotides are TGCGCCAGCAGCTTTACAGCGGGGGGCTCTTTATACAATGAGCAGTTCTTC. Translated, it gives CASSFTAGGSLYNEQFF.

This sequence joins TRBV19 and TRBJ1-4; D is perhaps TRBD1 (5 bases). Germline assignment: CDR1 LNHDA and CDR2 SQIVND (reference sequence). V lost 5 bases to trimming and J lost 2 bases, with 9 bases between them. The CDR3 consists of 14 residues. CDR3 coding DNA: TGTGCCAGTAGTTCGAGACAGACTAATGAAAAACTGTTTTTT. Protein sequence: CASSSRQTNEKLFF. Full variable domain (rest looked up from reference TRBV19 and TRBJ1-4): DGGITQSPKYLFRKEGQNVTLSCEQNLNHDAMYWYRQDPGQGLRLIYYSQIVNDFQKGDIAEGYSVSREKKESFPLTVTSAQKNPTAFYLCASSSRQTNEKLFFGSGTQLSVL.

The CDR3 DNA reads as TGCAGCGTTCTGAGAGGACAGAACACCGGGGAGCTGTTTTTT. Its translation: CSVLRGQNTGELFF. V and J are TRBV29-1 and TRBJ2-2; perhaps TRBD1 as D (5 bases). The germline V gene has CDR1 SQVTM and CDR2 ANQGSEA. The length of the CDR3 is 14 residues. The V gene lost 5 bases and the J gene lost 1 base, with 11 bases spanning the gap.

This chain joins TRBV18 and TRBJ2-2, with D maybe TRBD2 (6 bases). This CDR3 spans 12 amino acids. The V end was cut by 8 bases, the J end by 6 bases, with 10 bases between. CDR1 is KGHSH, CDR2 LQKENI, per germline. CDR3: CASEAGSGELFF. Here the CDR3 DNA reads TGTGCCAGCGAGGCGGGGTCCGGGGAGCTGTTTTTT.

CDR3 nucleotide sequence: TGTGCCAGCAGCTATGACAGGGATAGCAATCAGCCCCAGCATTTT. Its translation is CASSYDRDSNQPQHF. The chain combines TRBV5-8 with TRBJ1-5, with 7 bases identical to TRBD1. Germline values: CDR1 SGHTS, CDR2 YDEGEE. This CDR3 spans 15 amino acids. The V and J ends lost 3 bases and 0 bases, in that order; junction bases with no gene match: 3.

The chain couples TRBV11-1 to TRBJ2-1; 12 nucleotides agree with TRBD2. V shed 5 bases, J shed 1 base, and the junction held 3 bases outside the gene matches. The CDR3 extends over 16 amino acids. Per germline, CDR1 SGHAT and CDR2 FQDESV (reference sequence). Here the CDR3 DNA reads TGTGCCAGCAGCGTCACTAGCGGGGGGTCCTACAATGAGCAGTTCTTC. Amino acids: CASSVTSGGSYNEQFF.

DNA for the CDR3: TGTGCCAGCAGCCAACCTTCGGATGGGACGAAAGCCTACGAGCAGTACTTC. This translates into CASSQPSDGTKAYEQYF. This chain connects TRBV3-1 (or the pseudogene TRBV3-2) to TRBJ2-7, with D perhaps given as TRBD1 or TRBD2 (5 bases each). Germline CDR1 LGHDT, CDR2 YNNKEL (reference sequence). With 2 bases removed from V and 2 bases from J, the gap between germline ends came to 19 bases. The CDR3 contains 17 residues.

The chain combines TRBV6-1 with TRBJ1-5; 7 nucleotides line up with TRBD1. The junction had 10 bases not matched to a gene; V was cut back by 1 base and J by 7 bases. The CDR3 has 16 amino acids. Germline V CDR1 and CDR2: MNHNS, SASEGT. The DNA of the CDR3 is TGTGCCAGCAGTGAAGGACAGGGTAGTTTTGGACAGCCCCAGCATTTT. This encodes CASSEGQGSFGQPQHF.

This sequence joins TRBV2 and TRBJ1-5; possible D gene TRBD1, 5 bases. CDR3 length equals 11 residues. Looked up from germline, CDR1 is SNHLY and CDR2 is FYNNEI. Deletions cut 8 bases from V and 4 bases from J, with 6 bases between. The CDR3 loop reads CASGGNQPQHF. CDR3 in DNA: TGTGCCAGCGGGGGAAATCAGCCCCAGCATTTT.

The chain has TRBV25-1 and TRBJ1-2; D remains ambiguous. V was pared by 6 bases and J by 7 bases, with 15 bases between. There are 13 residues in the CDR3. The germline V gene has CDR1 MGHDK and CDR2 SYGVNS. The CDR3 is CASSIDPSGGYTF. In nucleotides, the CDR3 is TGTGCCAGCAGCATTGACCCGAGCGGTGGCTACACCTTC.

In nucleotides, the CDR3 is TGCGCCAGCAGCCAGCGACAGGGGAGCATTCTCTATGGCTACACCTTC. This translates into CASSQRQGSILYGYTF. J is TRBJ1-2 and V is TRBV4-3; 8 bases agree with TRBD1. Looked up from germline, CDR1 is LGHNA and CDR2 is YSLEER. Trimming removed 3 bases from V and 4 bases from J; junction bases left unmatched: 10. The CDR3 runs to 16 residues.

CDR3 nucleotides: TGCAGCGTTGAGAGGGTCGACCAGGGGGTAAGGAACTATGGCTACACCTTC. It specifies CSVERVDQGVRNYGYTF. The chain combines TRBV29-1 with TRBJ1-2; TRBD1 aligns across 7 bases. Trimming removed 3 bases from V and 2 bases from J; junction bases left unmatched: 15. CDR1 is SQVTM, CDR2 ANQGSEA, per germline. The CDR3 covers 17 residues.

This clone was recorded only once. DNA of the CDR3: TGCGCCAGCAGCCAGGTGGGAACAGGGTATGAAAAACTGTTTTTT. This sequence encodes CASSQVGTGYEKLFF. V and J are TRBV4-1 and TRBJ1-4; D might be TRBD1 (6 bases). This CDR3 is 15 amino acids long. V was pared by 3 bases and J by 6 bases, with 14 bases between. CDR1 is MGHRA, CDR2 YSYEKL, per germline.

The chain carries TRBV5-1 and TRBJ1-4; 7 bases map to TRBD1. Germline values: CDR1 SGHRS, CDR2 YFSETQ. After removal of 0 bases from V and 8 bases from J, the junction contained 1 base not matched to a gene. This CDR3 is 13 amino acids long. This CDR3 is CASSLGTGEKLFF. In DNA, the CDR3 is TGCGCCAGCAGCTTGGGGACAGGAGAAAAACTGTTTTTT.

The CDR3 DNA follows: TGCGCCAGCAGCTTGTCGCCAACACAAGAGACCCAGTACTTC. It codes for CASSLSPTQETQYF. The chain recombines TRBV5-1 with TRBJ2-5; D gene ambiguous. The CDR3 is 14 residues long. The germline V gene encodes CDR1 SGHRS and CDR2 YFSETQ. V lost 1 base to trimming and J lost 2 bases, with 9 bases between them.

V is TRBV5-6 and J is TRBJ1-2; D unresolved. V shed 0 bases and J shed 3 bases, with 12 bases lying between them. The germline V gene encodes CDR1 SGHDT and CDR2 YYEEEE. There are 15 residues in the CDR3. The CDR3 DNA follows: TGTGCCAGCAGCTTGGGTGGGAGGGAGGACTATGGCTACACCTTC. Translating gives CASSLGGREDYGYTF.

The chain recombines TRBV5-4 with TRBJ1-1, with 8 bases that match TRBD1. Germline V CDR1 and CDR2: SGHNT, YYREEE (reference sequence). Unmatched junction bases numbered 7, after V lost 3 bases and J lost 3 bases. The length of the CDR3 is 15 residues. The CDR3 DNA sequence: TGTGCCAGCAGCTCACGGCAGGGGGCGGACACTGAAGCTTTCTTT. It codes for CASSSRQGADTEAFF.

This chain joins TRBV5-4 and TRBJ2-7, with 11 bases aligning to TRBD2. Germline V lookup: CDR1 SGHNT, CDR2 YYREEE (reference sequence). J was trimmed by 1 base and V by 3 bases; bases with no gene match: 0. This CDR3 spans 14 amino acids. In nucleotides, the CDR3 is TGTGCCAGCAGCTCTAGCGGGGGGTCCTACGAGCAGTACTTC. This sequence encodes CASSSSGGSYEQYF.

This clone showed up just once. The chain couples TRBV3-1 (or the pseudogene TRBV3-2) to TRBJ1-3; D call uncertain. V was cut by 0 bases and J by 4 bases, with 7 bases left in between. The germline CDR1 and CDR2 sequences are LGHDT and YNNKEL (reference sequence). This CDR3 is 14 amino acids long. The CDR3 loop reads CASSQEIQGNTIYF. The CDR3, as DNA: TGTGCCAGCAGCCAAGAGATCCAGGGAAACACCATATATTTT.

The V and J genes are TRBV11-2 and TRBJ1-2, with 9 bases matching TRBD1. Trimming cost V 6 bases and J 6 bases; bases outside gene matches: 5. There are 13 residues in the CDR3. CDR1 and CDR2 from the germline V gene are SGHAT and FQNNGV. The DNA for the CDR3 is TGTGCCAGCAGACTAGACAGGGGGGATGGCTACACCTTC. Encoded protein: CASRLDRGDGYTF.

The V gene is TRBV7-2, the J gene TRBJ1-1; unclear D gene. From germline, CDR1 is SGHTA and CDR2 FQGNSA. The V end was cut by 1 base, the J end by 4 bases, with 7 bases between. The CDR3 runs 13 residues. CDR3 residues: CASSLEFSTEAFF. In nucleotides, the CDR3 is TGTGCCAGCAGCTTAGAGTTTTCCACTGAAGCTTTCTTT.